One sample yielded the 10 T cell receptor beta chains listed below, sequenced in a study of T cells after yellow fever vaccination. MiXCR, run by TCRdb on the 5' RACE reads, gives a single entry per CDR3 protein. The table lists some 340,000 distinct CDR3 sequences, roughly 3.9% of them singletons. Specimen: PBMCs, collected 5 days after the yellow fever booster vaccination. These receptors were collected from a man younger than 30 who received the YFV17D yellow fever vaccine.

Only a few counts were recorded for this clonotype. This chain joins TRBV6-2 or TRBV6-3 and TRBJ2-5; no definite D call. Between the trimmed V and J ends, which lost 4 bases and 0 bases, there was a span of 21 bases. The CDR3 length is 18 residues. Germline-derived CDR1 and CDR2 are MNHEY and SVGEGT. CDR3 amino acids: CASSLSPGLMTHQETQYF. DNA for the CDR3: TGTGCCAGCAGTTTGTCCCCCGGCCTCATGACTCACCAAGAGACCCAGTACTTC.

This clonotype was seen at least ten times. This rearrangement joins TRBV5-1 to TRBJ1-2; 8 bases align to TRBD1. The CDR3 has 15 residues. Trimming took 3 bases from V and 1 from J; bases not matched to a gene: 5. Germline CDR1 reads SGHRS; CDR2 reads YFSETQ. CDR3 sequence reads: CASSSLGQGNYGYTF. The CDR3 nucleotides are TGCGCCAGCAGCTCCCTAGGACAGGGTAACTATGGCTACACCTTC.

This clonotype showed up just a few times. The CDR3 coding sequence is TGTGCCAGCAGTCCAATGGGGTGGACGCAGTATTTT. Translated, it gives CASSPMGWTQYF. The chain joins TRBV12-3 or TRBV12-4 to TRBJ2-3; D is unresolved. The CDR3 is made up of 12 amino acids. V lost 5 bases, J lost 9 bases, and 12 bases lay in between.

This clonotype was seen only a few times. This chain connects TRBV19 to TRBJ2-7, with TRBD1 matching 7 bases. The CDR3 totals 16 residues. Per germline, CDR1 LNHDA and CDR2 SQIVND (reference sequence). The ends lost 6 bases at V and 2 bases at J; junction bases unmatched: 13. The CDR3 is CASSSFWDSGAYEQYF. In nucleotides, the CDR3 is TGTGCCAGTAGCTCCTTCTGGGACAGTGGAGCCTACGAGCAGTACTTC.

CDR3 bases: TGCAGTGCTATGTTTGTACTAGCGGACTACGAGCAGTACGTC. Its translation: CSAMFVLADYEQYV. This chain joins TRBV20-1 and TRBJ2-7, with TRBD2 matching 8 bases. V lost 4 bases, J lost 3 bases, and 8 bases stayed unmatched. The CDR3 covers 14 residues. CDR1 DFQATT and CDR2 SNEGSKA come from the germline V gene (reference sequence).

The chain combines TRBV20-1 with TRBJ1-5; TRBD1 is a possible D gene (6 bases). Per germline, CDR1 DFQATT and CDR2 SNEGSKA (reference sequence). The length of the CDR3 is 14 residues. Trimming removed 0 bases from V and 1 base from J, with 7 bases in between. The CDR3 nucleotides read TGCAGTGCTAGAGATGGGACAAGCAATCAGCCCCAGCATTTT. This translates into CSARDGTSNQPQHF.

This clonotype has a handful of counts. The CDR3 DNA follows: TGTGCCAGCAGACTAGACGGAGCCTATGGCTACACCTTC. This sequence encodes CASRLDGAYGYTF. The chain recombines TRBV27 with TRBJ1-2, with D unresolved. V was clipped by 6 bases and J by 4 bases, with 12 bases between them. The V gene's germline CDR1 is MNHEY and CDR2 SMNVEV (reference sequence). This CDR3 has 13 residues.

V usage is TRBV11-3 and J usage is TRBJ2-1, with D unclear. V was cut by 0 bases and J by 9 bases, with 12 bases left in between. CDR1 and CDR2 from the germline V gene are SGHNT and YENEEA. This CDR3 contains 14 residues. The CDR3 protein is CASSLDLVGSEQFF. The CDR3 bases are TGTGCCAGCAGCTTAGACCTAGTGGGTAGTGAGCAGTTCTTC.

This clonotype was seen many times. The V and J genes are TRBV3-1 and TRBJ1-2; D unresolved. Germline CDR1 reads LGHDT; CDR2 reads YNNKEL (reference sequence). The V and J ends lost 0 bases and 4 bases respectively, with 9 bases between them. The CDR3 has 14 amino acids. The CDR3 protein is CASSQDGRPYGYTF. The CDR3 nucleotides read TGTGCCAGCAGCCAAGATGGACGTCCCTATGGCTACACCTTC. The complete variable domain, with remaining parts taken from reference TRBV3-1 and TRBJ1-2, reads DTAVSQTPKYLVTQMGNDKSIKCEQNLGHDTMYWYKQDSKKFLKIMFSYNNKELIINETVPNRFSPKSPDKAHLNLHINSLELGDSAVYFCASSQDGRPYGYTFGSGTRLTVV.

The chain employs TRBV4-1 and TRBJ1-5; perhaps TRBD1 as D (6 bases). Germline V CDR1 and CDR2: MGHRA, YSYEKL. The CDR3 has 16 amino acids. Trimming removed 1 base from V and 0 bases from J, with 10 bases in between. The CDR3, as DNA: TGCGCCAGCAGCCAAGGGCAGGGGTATAGCAATCAGCCCCAGCATTTT. Amino acids: CASSQGQGYSNQPQHF.